This T cell receptor beta chain was captured by sequencing in a study of T cell clones after liver transplantation. Here immunoSEQ multiplex PCR was the method, and the copy in TCRdb shows in-frame clones only, minus some. Among approximately 75,000 clones, 80% were seen once, and the ten largest hold around 0.72%. J gave up 7 bases and V 4 bases, and 6 bases lay outside the gene matches. CDR1 is MNHEY, CDR2 SMNVEV, per germline (reference sequence). This CDR3 has 14 residues. The sample in question was CD4+ T cells from blood, obtained 12 months after liver transplant. V and J are TRBV27 and TRBJ2-1; 8 positions match TRBD1. This sequence was found in a human patient who received a liver transplant. Some T cells here may be from the graft donor. CDR3 in amino acids: CASSSRTGRNEQFF. In nucleotides, the CDR3 is TGTGCCAGCAGTTCAAGGACAGGGAGGAATGAGCAGTTCTTC.